A selection of T cell receptor beta chains follows, all from one sample in a study of beta chain features in type 1 diabetes. Data came from immunoSEQ multiplex PCR; TCRdb stores just in-frame clones and leaves some out. Altogether 400,000 or so clones are present, about 12% being singletons, with the ten largest covering 0.0095% to 0.013%. Input material: naive CD4+ T cells from blood. All receptors come from a woman aged 18 to 35 with type 1 diabetes. The CDR3 runs from the conserved cysteine through the conserved F or W. The D gene is left open where the match is weak. Where a row states a size, it is once, few, many or the class of an expanded clone; other rows omit it.

clone size	V gene	J gene	D gene	CDR3 DNA	CDR3 protein
.	TRBV7-9	TRBJ2-7	.	TGTGCCAGCAGCTTTGATAGCGGCGAGCAGTACTTC	CASSFDSGEQYF
few	TRBV11-2	TRBJ2-1	.	TGTGCCAGCAGCTTAGGCGGGTTTTATGAAAATGAGCAGTTCTTC	CASSLGGFYENEQFF
.	TRBV13	TRBJ1-1	.	TGTGCCAGCAGCTTAGGCCAGGGCACTGAAGCTTTCTTT	CASSLGQGTEAFF
.	TRBV27	TRBJ2-7	.	TGTGCCAGCAGTTGGGCAGGGAAGGGCGAGCAGTACTTC	CASSWAGKGEQYF
.	TRBV18	TRBJ2-7	.	TGTGCCAGCTCTCCACAGGAGTACGAGCAGTACTTC	CASSPQEYEQYF
.	TRBV6-6	TRBJ2-7	.	TGTGCCAGTCATGGGGAGTCCTACGAGCAGTACTTC	CASHGESYEQYF
.	TRBV25-1	TRBJ2-2	.	TGTGCCAGCAGTGACTTCCTCGGTTCCGGGGAGCTGTTTTTT	CASSDFLGSGELFF
.	TRBV11-3	TRBJ2-3	TRBD1	TGTGCCAGCAGCCCTGGGACAGGGGGCCCAGATACGCAGTATTTT	CASSPGTGGPDTQYF
.	TRBV5-1	TRBJ2-1	.	TGCGCCAGCAGCCAGCGACTTAGGACTAGCAGGGACAGGGATGAGCAGTTCTTC	CASSQRLRTSRDRDEQFF
.	TRBV12-5	TRBJ2-6	TRBD1	TGTGCTAGTGGTTTGGGACAGGGCGCCGGGGCCAACGTCCTGACTTTC	CASGLGQGAGANVLTF
.	TRBV10-3	TRBJ2-7	TRBD2	TGTGCCATCAGTGAGGGCCTAGCGGGGTGGTCCGAGCAGTACTTC	CAISEGLAGWSEQYF
few	TRBV30	TRBJ1-1	.	TGTGCCTGGAGGCAGGGGTGGAACACTGAAGCTTTCTTT	CAWRQGWNTEAFF
.	TRBV27	TRBJ2-7	.	TGTGCCAGCGCTGGGGGAACCGGGACAAGTTCCTACGAGCAGTACTTC	CASAGGTGTSSYEQYF
.	TRBV11-3	TRBJ2-3	TRBD2	TGTGCCAGCAGCTTAGTCCGCGGGAGTAGTGCTACGCAGTATTTT	CASSLVRGSSATQYF
.	TRBV27	TRBJ1-1	.	TGTGCCAGCAGTCGACTTACCCCGGTCACTGAAGCTTTCTTT	CASSRLTPVTEAFF
.	TRBV2	TRBJ2-2	.	TGTGCCAGCGAAGTTATCAGAAACACCGGGGAGCTGTTTTTT	CASEVIRNTGELFF
.	TRBV6-5	TRBJ1-1	TRBD1	TGTGCCAGCAGGCCGGGACAGGAGAACACTGAAGCTTTCTTT	CASRPGQENTEAFF
.	TRBV7-9	TRBJ1-2	.	TGTGCCAGCAGCTTAGGGTGGCAGGGAAGTCTCTACACCTTC	CASSLGWQGSLYTF
few	TRBV28	TRBJ2-5	.	TGTGCCAGCAGACTGACAGTACAAGAGACCCAGTACTTC	CASRLTVQETQYF
.	TRBV30	TRBJ2-2	TRBD2	TGTGCCTGGAGGACTAGCCCCTCCGGGGAGCTGTTTTTT	CAWRTSPSGELFF
.	TRBV4-2	TRBJ2-3	TRBD2	TGTGCCAGCAGCCAAGTGCTGAAGCGGGGATCAGATACGCAGTATTTT	CASSQVLKRGSDTQYF
once	TRBV28	TRBJ1-1	TRBD1	TGTGCCAGCAGTCCCAGGGACAGGGGAAGCACTGAAGCTTTCTTT	CASSPRDRGSTEAFF
few	TRBV14	TRBJ2-3	.	TGTGCCAGCAGCCAGTACAGGGACCGGGGAATGGATACGCAGTATTTT	CASSQYRDRGMDTQYF
.	TRBV6-1	TRBJ2-3	TRBD2	TGTGCCAGCAAGACTAGCCAAATAGATACGCAGTATTTT	CASKTSQIDTQYF
few	TRBV5-1	TRBJ1-2	TRBD1	TGCGCCAGCAGCCTCGCACTACCGCGGACAGGCTCCGAGAACACCTTC	CASSLALPRTGSENTF
.	TRBV25-1	TRBJ1-2	TRBD1	TGTGCCAGCAGTGTAGGGGACAGCTACTATGGCTACACCTTC	CASSVGDSYYGYTF
few	TRBV19	TRBJ1-1	.	TGTGCCAGTAGTATCTTTGGACGGACAAACACTGAAGCTTTCTTT	CASSIFGRTNTEAFF
.	TRBV13	TRBJ2-7	.	TGTGCCAGCAGCTTAGGGCCCCAGCGGTACGAGCAGTACTTC	CASSLGPQRYEQYF
.	TRBV4-1	TRBJ1-5	TRBD1	TGCGCCAGCAGCCTTTCTTTAACGACAGGGATTAATCAGCCCCAGCATTTT	CASSLSLTTGINQPQHF
.	TRBV9	TRBJ2-7	.	TGTGCCAGCAGCGGTACGAGATCCTACGAGCAGTACTTC	CASSGTRSYEQYF
.	TRBV28	TRBJ2-7	.	TGTGCCAGCAGCCCAGCGGGTCCAGCCTACGAGCAGTACTTC	CASSPAGPAYEQYF
.	TRBV9	TRBJ2-1	.	TGTGCCAGCAGCGTAGATCCCGACAATGAGCAGTTCTTC	CASSVDPDNEQFF